These T cell receptor beta chains were read from a single sample in a study of blood T cell repertoires in COVID-19. Generated by immunoSEQ multiplex PCR, the TCRdb table keeps only in-frame clones and is missing some. The top ten clones hold about 5% of a sample with 270,000 or so clones, around 89% of them seen once. Sequencing was done on a sample of peripheral blood. The receptor source for this set is a man aged 35-49 years with acute or convalescent COVID-19. Each CDR3 is given with its conserved first and last residue. Fields, in order: V gene, clone size, J gene, D gene, CDR3 protein, CDR3 DNA. D genes are given only for firm matches. Part of the rows lack a size; the others show once, few, many or a class for expanded clones.

TRBV5-1,NA,TRBJ1-1,NA,CASSSQGPTEAFF,TGCGCCAGCAGTTCCCAGGGGCCCACTGAAGCTTTCTTT
TRBV6-5,NA,TRBJ1-2,NA,CASRDRDTSNYGYTF,TGTGCCAGCAGAGACCGGGACACCTCTAACTATGGCTACACCTTC
TRBV5-1,few,TRBJ2-1,NA,CASRQGRHNEQFF,TGCGCCAGCAGGCAGGGTCGGCACAATGAGCAGTTCTTC
TRBV11-2,NA,TRBJ1-2,TRBD1,CASSLDLGTGHGYTF,TGTGCCAGCAGCTTAGATTTGGGGACAGGGCATGGCTACACCTTC
TRBV11-3,NA,TRBJ1-4,NA,CASSLGAGDNEKLFF,TGTGCCAGCAGCTTAGGAGCGGGTGATAATGAAAAACTGTTTTTT
TRBV5-1,NA,TRBJ1-5,NA,CASSLVPDSNQPQHF,TGCGCCAGCAGCTTGGTCCCAGATAGCAATCAGCCCCAGCATTTT
TRBV6-5,NA,TRBJ2-1,TRBD2,CASFALAGENEQFF,TGTGCCAGCTTTGCACTAGCGGGGGAAAATGAGCAGTTCTTC
TRBV5-1,NA,TRBJ2-1,NA,CASSLVGSSYNEQFF,TGCGCCAGCAGCTTGGTGGGGAGCTCCTACAATGAGCAGTTCTTC
TRBV12-5,NA,TRBJ1-4,NA,CASGLLTLSATNEKLFF,TGTGCTAGTGGTTTGTTGACTCTTTCTGCAACTAATGAAAAACTGTTTTTT
TRBV19,NA,TRBJ1-1,NA,CASSGGGEFGTEAFF,TGTGCCAGTAGTGGGGGAGGGGAATTTGGCACTGAAGCTTTCTTT
TRBV19,NA,TRBJ1-3,TRBD1,CATMDRAAGNTIYF,TGTGCCACTATGGACAGGGCAGCTGGAAACACCATATATTTT
TRBV6-6,once,TRBJ2-3,TRBD1,CASSFFRQGAWDTQYF,TGTGCCAGCAGTTTCTTCCGACAGGGGGCATGGGATACGCAGTATTTT
TRBV3-1/TRBV3-2,NA,TRBJ2-7,NA,CASSQVGGPYEQYF,TGTGCCAGCAGCCAAGTAGGGGGTCCCTACGAGCAGTACTTC
TRBV7-2,NA,TRBJ2-1,TRBD2,CASSLAGLAGIVPAYNEQFF,TGTGCCAGCAGCTTAGCGGGGCTAGCGGGTATCGTGCCCGCCTACAATGAGCAGTTCTTC
TRBV3-1/TRBV3-2,once,TRBJ2-7,NA,CASSQERVTPPYEQYF,TGTGCCAGCAGCCAAGAGAGGGTCACCCCACCCTACGAGCAGTACTTC
TRBV4-2,NA,TRBJ1-2,NA,CASSQDGVSGGYTF,TGTGCCAGCAGCCAAGATGGCGTTTCCGGGGGCTACACCTTC